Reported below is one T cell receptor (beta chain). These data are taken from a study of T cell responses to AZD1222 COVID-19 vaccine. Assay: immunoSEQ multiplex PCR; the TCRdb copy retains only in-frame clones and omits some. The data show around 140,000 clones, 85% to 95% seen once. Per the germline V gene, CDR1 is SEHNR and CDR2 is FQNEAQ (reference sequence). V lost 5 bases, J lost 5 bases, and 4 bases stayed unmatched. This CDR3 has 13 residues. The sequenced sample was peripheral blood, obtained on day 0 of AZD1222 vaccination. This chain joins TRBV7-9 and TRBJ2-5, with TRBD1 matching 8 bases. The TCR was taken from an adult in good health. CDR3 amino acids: CASSTTGDETQYF. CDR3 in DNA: TGTGCCAGCAGCACGACAGGGGATGAGACCCAGTACTTC.